Following are 20 T cell receptor beta chains from one sample sequenced in a study of blood T cells in healthy people across ages. Then a second PCR, running roughly 7 to 11 cycles, was carried out with a sample-barcoded 5' primer and a J-beta primer mix. TCRdb re-called the 5' RACE reads through MiXCR, storing one row per CDR3 protein. The sample shows around 990,000 distinct CDR3 sequences, under 40% of them seen only once. The sequencing input was blood. These receptors were taken from a man aged 18 to 29 in good health.

The chain joins TRBV4-1 to TRBJ1-2; a weak D match, TRBD1 (6 bases). The CDR3 length is 15 residues. Trimming removed 1 base from V and 6 bases from J, with 15 bases in between. The V gene's germline CDR1 is MGHRA and CDR2 YSYEKL. The CDR3, as DNA: TGCGCCAGCAGCCAAGTGGGGGGCGCGATGAATGGCTACACCTTC. This translates into CASSQVGGAMNGYTF.

In the case of this clonotype: An end of the junction differs from the germline gene, which may be a read error. The J gene is TRBJ1-2, the V gene TRBV28, with D unresolved. Germline CDR1 is MDHEN and CDR2 is SYDVKM. CDR3 length equals 12 residues. The CDR3 loop reads CACRPGPYGYTF. CDR3 bases: TGTGCCTGCAGACCGGGCCCCTATGGCTACACCTTC.

This chain links TRBV29-1 with TRBJ1-2; 9 bases match TRBD1. Per germline, CDR1 SQVTM and CDR2 ANQGSEA. V dropped 7 bases and J dropped 5; count of bases not matched to a gene: 8. This CDR3 comprises 13 residues. The CDR3 DNA is TGCAGCGCCCTGGCCGGGACAGGGTATGGCTACACCTTC. Its protein product is CSALAGTGYGYTF. The full variable domain, rest sourced from reference TRBV29-1 and TRBJ1-2, is SAVISQKPSRDICQRGTSLTIQCQVDSQVTMMFWYRQQPGQSLTLIATANQGSEATYESGFVIDKFPISRPNLTFSTLTVSNMSPEDSSIYLCSALAGTGYGYTFGSGTRLTVV.

The chain carries TRBV18 and TRBJ2-7; unclear D gene. CDR1 and CDR2 (germline): KGHSH, LQKENI. Trimming left V 2 bases short and J 5 bases short, with 7 bases between. The CDR3 extends over 12 amino acids. CDR3 in amino acids: CASSPKADEQYF. DNA of the CDR3: TGTGCCAGCTCACCAAAGGCCGACGAGCAGTACTTC.

This clonotype was seen only a few times. The chain recombines TRBV4-3 with TRBJ1-4; a weak D match, TRBD1 (5 bases). Germline V CDR1 and CDR2: LGHNA, YSLEER. Deletions cut 1 base from V and 7 bases from J, with 16 bases between. This CDR3 has 16 amino acids. The DNA for the CDR3 is TGCGCCAGCAGCCAAGGGTACGGGACGGCCGTTGAAAAACTGTTTTTT. Protein sequence: CASSQGYGTAVEKLFF.

In this sample, this clonotype turned up many times. This chain uses TRBV27 with TRBJ2-3, with a weak D call TRBD2 (7 bases). V was cut by 1 base and J by 5 bases, with 10 bases left in between. Germline values: CDR1 MNHEY, CDR2 SMNVEV (reference sequence). This CDR3 spans 14 amino acids. This CDR3 reads CASSLWGGGDTQYF. CDR3 in DNA: TGTGCCAGCAGTTTATGGGGGGGCGGAGATACGCAGTATTTT.

This clonotype occurred a few times. The V gene is TRBV20-1, the J gene TRBJ2-1, with 10 bases that match TRBD2. Trimming took 3 bases from V and 7 from J; bases not matched to a gene: 9. The CDR3 runs 15 residues. Germline assignment: CDR1 DFQATT and CDR2 SNEGSKA (reference sequence). The CDR3: CSASSGLAGVNEQFF. The DNA of the CDR3 is TGCAGTGCTAGTTCTGGTCTAGCGGGGGTAAATGAGCAGTTCTTC.

The chain is built from TRBV20-1 and TRBJ2-3; tentative D call: TRBD2 (7 bases). The CDR3 contains 13 residues. Per the germline V gene, CDR1 is DFQATT and CDR2 is SNEGSKA (reference sequence). Trimming left V 3 bases short and J 2 bases short, with 9 bases between. CDR3 DNA sequence: TGCAGTGCTAGTCGGGGGGCCACAGATACGCAGTATTTT. This sequence encodes CSASRGATDTQYF.

V gene TRBV24-1 combines with J gene TRBJ2-1; 7 bases agree with TRBD1. Germline CDR1 and CDR2: KGHDR and SFDVKD. This CDR3 comprises 17 residues. The junction had 11 bases not matched to a gene; V was cut back by 3 bases and J by 4 bases. CDR3 sequence reads: CATSDLSSGTVYNEQFF. The CDR3 DNA is TGTGCCACCAGTGATCTATCATCCGGGACAGTATACAATGAGCAGTTCTTC.

The chain carries TRBV5-1 and TRBJ1-1; D remains unclear. Germline CDR1 and CDR2: SGHRS and YFSETQ. V lost 2 bases, J lost 5 bases, and 10 bases lay in between. This CDR3 has 13 residues. CDR3 loop: CASSLGIMTEAFF. Here the CDR3 DNA reads TGCGCCAGCAGCTTAGGTATCATGACTGAAGCTTTCTTT.

This rearrangement joins TRBV4-1 to TRBJ2-1; 12 bases line up with TRBD2. The CDR3 loop spans 18 amino acids. Germline V gives CDR1 MGHRA, CDR2 YSYEKL. Trimming at V came to 8 bases and at J to 0 bases, leaving 11 bases not matched to a gene. CDR3 region: CASRRLAGEMSSYNEQFF. The CDR3 nucleotides are TGCGCCAGCCGCCGACTAGCGGGGGAGATGAGCTCCTACAATGAGCAGTTCTTC.

The chain recombines TRBV20-1 with TRBJ1-2; D is perhaps TRBD1 (5 bases). Germline CDR1 reads DFQATT; CDR2 reads SNEGSKA (reference sequence). The CDR3 runs to 15 residues. Trimming stripped 6 bases from V and 4 bases from J, with 21 bases between. As DNA, the CDR3 is TGCAGTGCGCCCCCCGCCAGGGAGGAATTCTATGGCTACACCTTC. Translation: CSAPPAREEFYGYTF.

The chain carries TRBV15 and TRBJ2-2, with D tentatively TRBD1 (5 bases). CDR3 length: 15 residues. Germline V gives CDR1 LNHNV, CDR2 YYDKDF (reference sequence). Trimming cost V 3 bases and J 7 bases, with 15 bases left between them. The CDR3 DNA follows: TGTGCCACCAGCAGCCTCCAGGGTGGTAACGGGGAGCTGTTTTTT. The encoded protein is CATSSLQGGNGELFF.

A remark on this clonotype: This may be a read error, as it is one base from a much larger clone. The V and J genes are TRBV5-1 and TRBJ2-1, with D perhaps matching TRBD2 (6 bases). The DNA end is more similar to TRBJ2-7, so the J call may be wrong. Germline CDR1 SGHRS, CDR2 YFSETQ. The CDR3 is 16 residues long. CDR3 region: CASSLAGDPSYNEQYF. The CDR3 DNA sequence: TGCGCCAGCAGCTTGGCGGGGGATCCCTCCTACAATGAGCAGTACTTC.

The chain combines TRBV5-5 with TRBJ2-1; 12 bases match TRBD1. The DNA end lines up better with TRBJ2-7; the J call may be wrong. Germline values: CDR1 SGHKS, CDR2 YYEKEE (reference sequence). The CDR3 spans 13 residues. The CDR3 coding sequence is TGTGCCAGCAGTTGGGACAGGGGGCCTCAGCAGTACTTC. Translated: CASSWDRGPQQYF.

The chain carries TRBV7-9 and TRBJ2-1, with D possibly being TRBD2 (6 bases). The germline V gene has CDR1 SEHNR and CDR2 FQNEAQ (reference sequence). The germline V and J ends were trimmed by 6 bases and 6 bases, with 21 bases remaining between them. This CDR3 has 16 residues. The CDR3 DNA sequence: TGTGCCAGCAGTCCCCCGACCGGGCTAGCGCTCAATGAGCAGTTCTTC. Its protein product is CASSPPTGLALNEQFF.

V usage is TRBV7-9 and J usage is TRBJ1-4, with D possibly being TRBD1 (5 bases). Germline V gene sequence: CDR1 SEHNR, CDR2 FQNEAQ (reference sequence). The CDR3 totals 15 residues. Trimming cost V 4 bases and J 8 bases, with 17 bases left between them. As DNA, the CDR3 is TGTGCCAGCAGCTCGATGGACGGGGCATACGAAAAACTGTTTTTT. Its protein product is CASSSMDGAYEKLFF.

Many counts were recorded for this clonotype. The chain has TRBV19 and TRBJ2-1; no clear D. Germline-derived CDR1 and CDR2 are LNHDA and SQIVND (reference sequence). The CDR3 runs 13 residues. Trimming cost V 1 base and J 3 bases, with 4 bases left between them. The CDR3 region is CASSIGVYNEQFF. The CDR3 region has the DNA TGTGCCAGTAGTATAGGAGTCTACAATGAGCAGTTCTTC.

This clonotype was seen a few times. The chain carries TRBV4-2 and TRBJ2-5; D might be TRBD2 (5 bases). This CDR3 has 15 residues. V lost 0 bases and J 5 bases, leaving 13 bases between the germline ends. Germline lookup yields CDR1 LGHNA and CDR2 YNFKEQ. The CDR3 nucleotides read TGTGCCAGCAGCCAAGATAAGCTAGCTGTGGAGACCCAGTACTTC. Encoded protein: CASSQDKLAVETQYF.

This clonotype was seen only a few times. V and J are TRBV7-2 and TRBJ2-5; 7 bases align to TRBD1. The J call may be mistaken, given a closer DNA end match to TRBJ2-7. CDR1 and CDR2 (germline): SGHTA, FQGNSA. The CDR3 extends over 13 amino acids. As DNA, the CDR3 is TGTGCCAGCAGCTTAGCGGGACAGAACGAGCAGTACTTC. Translation: CASSLAGQNEQYF.